This TCR beta chain was captured by sequencing in a study of T-cell memory formation after mild COVID-19. General observations from the study: Mainly CM and EM harbored the contracting CD4+ clones; mainly EMRA harbored the CD8+ ones. Pre-infection memory contained some responding clones, which suggested that cross-reactive memory had joined.

Germline CDR1 and CDR2: LGHDT and YNNKEL (reference sequence). Trimming took off 0 bases at V and 0 bases at J, with 17 bases between the two ends. This CDR3 is built from 18 residues. This clonotype was observed a handful of times. The antigen is not known. From 5'RACE with constant-segment primers came TCR alpha and TCR beta cDNA libraries that carried sample barcodes and UMIs. TCRdb fed the 5' RACE reads into MiXCR, producing one record per CDR3 protein. Counted here are 550,000 to 650,000 distinct CDR3 sequences, 17% occurring once; the ten biggest clones make up roughly 7.7%. Specimen: PBMCs or a T cell subset sorted from them (not recorded which). The rearrangement uses TRBV3-1 and TRBJ1-1; no clear D. The receptor's source is an adult woman who had mild COVID-19 (a few samples of this study predate the infection). Cell type and time point are not known. CDR3 coding DNA: TGTGCCAGCAGCCAAGATATAGGGAGAGCTGGCATGAACACTGAAGCTTTCTTT. Translated, it gives CASSQDIGRAGMNTEAFF.